Each of the 14 T cell receptor beta chains below was sequenced from the same sample in a study of shared clonotypes between healthy human individuals. CD45RO-negative cells were positively selected for CCR7, leaving out terminally differentiated effector memory CD45RA+ cells. The assay was immunoSEQ multiplex PCR, and TCRdb's table has in-frame clones only and misses some. The table includes about 800,000 clones, 96% detected once. Material: naive CD8+ T cells sorted from blood. These receptors came from a man between 25 and 39 years old in good health.

V is TRBV28 and J is TRBJ1-5, with D perhaps matching TRBD1 (5 bases). The V gene's germline CDR1 is MDHEN and CDR2 SYDVKM. The length of the CDR3 is 13 residues. Trimming removed 10 bases at V and 6 bases at J, with 16 bases between. In DNA form, the CDR3 reads TGTGCCACCCGAGAGAGGGGCGGTCAGCCCCAGCATTTT. Translation: CATRERGGQPQHF.

The chain employs TRBV9 and TRBJ2-7, with D unclear. The V and J ends lost 3 bases and 0 bases respectively, with 16 bases between them. This CDR3 contains 16 residues. Germline CDR1 reads SGDLS; CDR2 reads YYNGEE. CDR3 region: CASSGRGTLNSYEQYF. In nucleotides, the CDR3 is TGTGCCAGCAGCGGGCGTGGCACCTTGAACTCCTACGAGCAGTACTTC.

The V and J genes are TRBV5-1 and TRBJ2-1, with 8 bases lining up with TRBD2. The length of the CDR3 is 14 residues. V lost 3 bases to trimming and J lost 5 bases; unmatched junction nucleotides: 4. The germline V gene has CDR1 SGHRS and CDR2 YFSETQ. CDR3 DNA: TGCGCCAGCAGCTACAGACTAGCGCACAATGAGCAGTTCTTC. Translated: CASSYRLAHNEQFF.

This clone was found once. V is TRBV7-9 and J is TRBJ1-1; D may be TRBD1 (5 bases). CDR3 size: 11 residues. The germline V gene encodes CDR1 SEHNR and CDR2 FQNEAQ (reference sequence). Trimming shortened V by 5 bases and J by 11 bases, and 12 bases separated the two germline ends. The CDR3: CASSRGTEAFF. The CDR3 coding sequence is TGTGCCAGCAGCCGCGGGACCGAGGCTTTCTTT.

This clone has just one count. The CDR3 bases are TGCGCCAGCAGCCTCCCAGCGGGAGGGTATACCGGGGAGCTGTTTTTT. Encoded protein: CASSLPAGGYTGELFF. The gene calls are TRBV5-1 and TRBJ2-2, with TRBD2 matching 10 bases. CDR1 is SGHRS, CDR2 YFSETQ, per germline. CDR3 length: 16 amino acids. The V and J ends lost 4 bases and 5 bases, in that order; junction bases with no gene match: 8.

The chain links TRBV27 to TRBJ2-2, with 7 bases identical to TRBD1. The germline V gene has CDR1 MNHEY and CDR2 SMNVEV (reference sequence). CDR3 length: 16 amino acids. V was clipped by 8 bases and J by 1 base; unmatched bases: 10. The CDR3, as DNA: TGTGCCAGCTCCCTTCTCGGGACAGAGAACACCGGGGAGCTGTTTTTT. The encoded protein is CASSLLGTENTGELFF.

The rearrangement links TRBV29-1 to TRBJ2-1; D is unclear. CDR1 SQVTM and CDR2 ANQGSEA come from the germline V gene. Trimming shortened V by 7 bases and J by 7 bases, and 14 bases separated the two germline ends. The CDR3 length is 12 residues. CDR3 sequence reads: CSAPTGANEQFF. The DNA of the CDR3 is TGCAGCGCCCCAACGGGCGCGAATGAGCAGTTCTTC.

This chain joins TRBV10-3 and TRBJ2-7, with 7 bases identical to TRBD1. Germline CDR1 is ENHRY and CDR2 is SYGVKD. After removal of 7 bases from V and 2 bases from J, the junction contained 5 bases not matched to a gene. The CDR3 is 13 residues long. CDR3 sequence (DNA): TGTGCCATCAATGACAGGGAAACCTACGAGCAGTACTTC. It specifies CAINDRETYEQYF.

CDR3 DNA sequence: TGCGCCAGCAGCTTGTGGACAGAGGGGTCCACCCGGAATGGCTACACCTTC. It codes for CASSLWTEGSTRNGYTF. The V call is TRBV5-1, the J call TRBJ1-2; D may be TRBD1 (6 bases). V lost 1 base, J lost 6 bases, and 22 bases lay in between. The CDR3 is 17 residues long. Germline CDR1 SGHRS, CDR2 YFSETQ.

The chain uses TRBV15 and TRBJ2-5; 12 bases match TRBD2. The V and J ends lost 5 bases and 4 bases, in that order; junction bases with no gene match: 5. There are 15 residues in the CDR3. In germline, CDR1 is LNHNV, CDR2 YYDKDF (reference sequence). The CDR3 protein is CATSPGLAGTETQYF. The CDR3 nucleotides read TGTGCCACCAGCCCGGGACTAGCGGGCACAGAGACCCAGTACTTC.

The gene calls are TRBV9 and TRBJ2-2; the D is unclear. Germline loops: CDR1 SGDLS, CDR2 YYNGEE. Deletions cut 4 bases from V and 2 bases from J, with 3 bases between. The CDR3 consists of 12 residues. The CDR3 coding sequence is TGTGCCAGCAGCATAAACACCGGGGAGCTGTTTTTT. Translation: CASSINTGELFF.

This chain uses TRBV13 with TRBJ2-1; D call uncertain. The V gene's germline CDR1 is PRHDT and CDR2 FYEKMQ (reference sequence). With 6 bases removed from V and 4 bases from J, the gap between germline ends came to 13 bases. The CDR3 consists of 14 residues. The CDR3 DNA reads TGTGCCAGCAGTTCCAGCGTAGATTACAATGAGCAGTTCTTC. It codes for CASSSSVDYNEQFF.

The chain links TRBV7-9 to TRBJ2-7, with 10 bases that match TRBD1. The CDR3 contains 16 residues. The V gene's germline CDR1 is SEHNR and CDR2 FQNEAQ (reference sequence). J gave up 0 bases and V 4 bases, and 6 bases lay outside the gene matches. CDR3 sequence: CASSYGTGVSSYEQYF. For the CDR3, the DNA is TGTGCCAGCAGCTACGGGACAGGGGTTTCCTCCTACGAGCAGTACTTC.

The chain joins TRBV6-1 to TRBJ2-7; TRBD1 is a possible D gene (6 bases). Germline lookup yields CDR1 MNHNS and CDR2 SASEGT. Trimming took 6 bases from V and 0 from J, leaving 9 bases between them. This CDR3 has 13 amino acids. The CDR3 sequence: CASRLDSSYEQYF. CDR3 DNA sequence: TGTGCCAGCAGGCTGGACAGCTCCTACGAGCAGTACTTC.